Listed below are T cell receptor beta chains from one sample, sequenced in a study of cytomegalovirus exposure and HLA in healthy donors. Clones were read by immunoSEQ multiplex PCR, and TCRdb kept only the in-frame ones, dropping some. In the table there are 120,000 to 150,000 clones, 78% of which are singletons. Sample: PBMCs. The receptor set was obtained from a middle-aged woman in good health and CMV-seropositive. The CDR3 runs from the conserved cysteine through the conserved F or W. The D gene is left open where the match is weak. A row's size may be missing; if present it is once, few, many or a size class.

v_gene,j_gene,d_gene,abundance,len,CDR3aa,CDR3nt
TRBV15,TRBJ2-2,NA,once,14,CATSRDGRAGELFF,TGTGCCACCAGCAGAGATGGCCGGGCCGGGGAGCTGTTTTTT
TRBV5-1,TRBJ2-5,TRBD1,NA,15,CASSFPTGSPETQYF,TGCGCCAGCAGCTTCCCGACAGGGAGTCCTGAGACCCAGTACTTC
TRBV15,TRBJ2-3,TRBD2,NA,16,CATSPGGGTRTDTQYF,TGTGCCACCAGCCCCGGGGGGGGCACCCGCACAGATACGCAGTATTTT
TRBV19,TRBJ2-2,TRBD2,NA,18,CASINFYGGRADTGELFF,TGTGCCAGCATTAATTTCTACGGCGGGAGAGCGGACACCGGGGAGCTGTTTTTT
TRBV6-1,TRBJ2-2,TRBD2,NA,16,CASSEGLAPNTGELFF,TGTGCCAGCAGTGAGGGACTAGCCCCTAACACCGGGGAGCTGTTTTTT
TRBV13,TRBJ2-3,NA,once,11,CASSSSYTQYF,TGTGCCAGCAGCTCGAGCTACACGCAGTATTTT
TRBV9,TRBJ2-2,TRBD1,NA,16,CASSVGTGEGTGELFF,TGTGCCAGCAGCGTAGGAACAGGGGAAGGAACCGGGGAGCTGTTTTTT
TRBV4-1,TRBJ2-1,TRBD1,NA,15,CASSTTGTRTNEQFF,TGCGCCAGCAGCACGACAGGGACCAGGACTAATGAGCAGTTCTTC
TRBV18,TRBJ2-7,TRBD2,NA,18,CASSPPNSIAGRRYEQYF,TGTGCCAGCTCACCCCCAAACTCTATAGCGGGGCGTCGGTACGAGCAGTACTTC
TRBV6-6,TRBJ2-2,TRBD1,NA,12,CASRTGTGELFF,TGTGCCAGCAGGACAGGGACCGGGGAGCTGTTTTTT
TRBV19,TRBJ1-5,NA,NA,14,CASTAAYSNQPQHF,TGTGCCAGTACCGCGGCTTATAGCAATCAGCCCCAGCATTTT
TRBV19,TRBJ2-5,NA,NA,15,CASSIMWGQGETQYF,TGTGCCAGTAGTATAATGTGGGGCCAGGGAGAGACCCAGTACTTC
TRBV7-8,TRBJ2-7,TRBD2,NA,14,CASSLEGRAYEQYF,TGTGCCAGCAGCTTAGAAGGGAGGGCCTACGAGCAGTACTTC
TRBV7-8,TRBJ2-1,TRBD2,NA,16,CASSSVLAGSRNEQFF,TGTGCCAGCAGCTCGGTTCTAGCGGGCTCCCGCAATGAGCAGTTCTTC
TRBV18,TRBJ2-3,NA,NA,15,CASSPSTRETDTQYF,TGTGCCAGCTCCCCATCTACCCGGGAGACAGATACGCAGTATTTT
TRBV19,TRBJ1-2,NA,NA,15,CASSILFDRNNGYTF,TGTGCCAGTAGTATCCTCTTTGACAGAAATAATGGCTACACCTTC
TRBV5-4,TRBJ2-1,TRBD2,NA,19,CASSSAGTSGRGAYNEQFF,TGTGCCAGCAGTTCCGCCGGGACTAGCGGGAGAGGGGCCTACAATGAGCAGTTCTTC
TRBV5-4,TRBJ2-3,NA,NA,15,CASSLGAGPTDTQYF,TGTGCCAGCAGCTTGGGGGCGGGACCCACAGATACGCAGTATTTT
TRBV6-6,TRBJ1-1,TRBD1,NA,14,CASSRQGAMTEAFF,TGTGCCAGCAGCCGACAGGGGGCTATGACTGAAGCTTTCTTT
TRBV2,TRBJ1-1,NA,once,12,CASSDGGRQAFF,TGTGCCAGCAGTGACGGGGGGAGACAAGCTTTCTTT
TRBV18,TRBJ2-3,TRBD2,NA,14,CASGPAGGIDTQYF,TGTGCCAGCGGACCAGCGGGAGGCATAGATACGCAGTATTTT
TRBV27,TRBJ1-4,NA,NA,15,CASSYLGTTNEKLFF,TGTGCCAGCAGTTACCTCGGGACAACTAATGAAAAACTGTTTTTT
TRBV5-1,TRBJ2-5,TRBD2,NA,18,CASSFGHGLAGVGETQYF,TGCGCCAGCAGCTTCGGACATGGACTAGCGGGAGTCGGGGAGACCCAGTACTTC
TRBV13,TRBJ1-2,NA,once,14,CASSLRSGAYGYTF,TGTGCCAGCAGCTTAAGATCAGGGGCCTATGGCTACACCTTC
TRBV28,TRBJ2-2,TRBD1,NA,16,CASSNPRTGGGGELFF,TGTGCCAGCAGCAACCCCCGGACAGGGGGCGGCGGGGAGCTGTTTTTT
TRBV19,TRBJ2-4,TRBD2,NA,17,CASSIGGTSGSRGIQYF,TGTGCCAGTAGTATAGGGGGGACTAGCGGGAGTCGGGGCATTCAGTACTTC
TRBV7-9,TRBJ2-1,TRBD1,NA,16,CASSVIQGWGRDEQFF,TGTGCCAGCAGCGTCATACAGGGGTGGGGTAGGGATGAGCAGTTCTTC
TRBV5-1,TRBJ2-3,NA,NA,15,CASSPRGGAADTQYF,TGCGCCAGCAGCCCCAGGGGAGGGGCCGCAGATACGCAGTATTTT
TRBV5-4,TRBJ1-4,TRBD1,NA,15,CASSSRDRADEKLFF,TGTGCCAGCAGCTCCCGGGACAGGGCGGATGAAAAACTGTTTTTT
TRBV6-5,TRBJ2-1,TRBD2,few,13,CASSEQEREVQFF,TGTGCCAGCAGTGAACAAGAGCGGGAGGTTCAGTTCTTC
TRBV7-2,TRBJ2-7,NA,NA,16,CASSLSRRASPSEQYF,TGTGCCAGCAGCTTAAGCCGGCGGGCCTCCCCATCCGAGCAGTACTTC
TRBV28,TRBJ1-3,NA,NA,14,CASSLVSSGNTIYF,TGTGCCAGCAGTTTAGTGAGCTCTGGAAACACCATATATTTT
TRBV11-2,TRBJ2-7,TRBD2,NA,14,CASSPGLDSYEQYF,TGTGCCAGCAGCCCGGGACTAGACTCCTACGAGCAGTACTTC
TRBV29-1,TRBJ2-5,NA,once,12,CSVGQVQETQYF,TGCAGCGTTGGACAAGTCCAAGAGACCCAGTACTTC
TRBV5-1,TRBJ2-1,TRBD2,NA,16,CASSFPSSGRANEQFF,TGCGCCAGCAGCTTCCCCTCTAGCGGGAGAGCTAATGAGCAGTTCTTC
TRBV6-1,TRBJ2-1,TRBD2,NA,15,CASSERAGAYNEQFF,TGTGCCAGCAGTGAGCGAGCGGGGGCCTACAATGAGCAGTTCTTC
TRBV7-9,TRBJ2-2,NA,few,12,CASRVLTGELFF,TGTGCCAGCAGAGTACTAACCGGGGAGCTGTTTTTT
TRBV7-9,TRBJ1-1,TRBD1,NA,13,CASSRTGATEAFF,TGTGCCAGCAGCCGAACAGGGGCCACTGAAGCTTTCTTT
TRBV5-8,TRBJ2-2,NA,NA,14,CASSTGQNTGELFF,TGTGCCAGCAGCACCGGACAAAACACCGGGGAGCTGTTTTTT
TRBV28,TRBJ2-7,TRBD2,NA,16,CASSLQLGLADYEQYF,TGTGCCAGCAGTTTGCAGCTGGGCCTAGCGGACTACGAGCAGTACTTC
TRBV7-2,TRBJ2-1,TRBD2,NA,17,CASSLGGSGRATWEQFF,TGTGCCAGCAGCTTAGGAGGTAGCGGGAGGGCCACGTGGGAGCAGTTCTTC
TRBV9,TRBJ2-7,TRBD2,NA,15,CASSEGLAGAYEQYF,TGTGCCAGCAGCGAAGGGCTAGCGGGAGCCTACGAGCAGTACTTC
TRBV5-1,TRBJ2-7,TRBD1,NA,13,CASKGTGNYEQYF,TGCGCCAGCAAAGGGACAGGGAACTACGAGCAGTACTTC
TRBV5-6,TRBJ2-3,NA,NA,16,CASSLRRGTSTDTQYF,TGTGCCAGCAGCTTGAGGCGGGGTACTAGCACAGATACGCAGTATTTT
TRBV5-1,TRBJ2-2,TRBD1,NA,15,CASSLFRTGTGELFF,TGCGCCAGCAGCTTGTTTAGGACAGGTACCGGGGAGCTGTTTTTT
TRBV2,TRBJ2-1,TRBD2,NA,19,CASSEPPMRTSGVDNEQFF,TGTGCCAGCAGTGAACCCCCCATGAGGACTAGCGGGGTAGACAATGAGCAGTTCTTC
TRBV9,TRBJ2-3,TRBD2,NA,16,CASSDSGTSVTDTQYF,TGTGCCAGCAGCGACTCCGGGACTAGTGTCACAGATACGCAGTATTTT
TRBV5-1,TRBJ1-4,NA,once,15,CASSDPQGANEKLFF,TGCGCCAGCAGCGATCCACAGGGAGCTAATGAAAAACTGTTTTTT
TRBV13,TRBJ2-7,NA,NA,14,CASSPIAESYEQYF,TGTGCCAGCAGCCCGATAGCGGAATCCTACGAGCAGTACTTC
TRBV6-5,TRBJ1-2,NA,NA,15,CASSNFPNDNYGYTF,TGTGCCAGCAGCAACTTCCCGAATGATAACTATGGCTACACCTTC
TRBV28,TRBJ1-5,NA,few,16,CASSYPQGGRGQPQHF,TGTGCCAGCAGTTACCCCCAAGGTGGGAGAGGTCAGCCCCAGCATTTT
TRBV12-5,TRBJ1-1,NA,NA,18,CASGSYLGQPNLNTEAFF,TGTGCTAGTGGTTCGTACCTGGGGCAGCCTAACTTGAACACTGAAGCTTTCTTT
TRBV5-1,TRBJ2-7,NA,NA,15,CASSLALERSYEQYF,TGCGCCAGCAGCTTGGCTCTCGAGAGGTCCTACGAGCAGTACTTC
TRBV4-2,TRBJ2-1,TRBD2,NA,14,CASSQDRTSNEQFF,TGTGCCAGCAGCCAAGACAGGACTAGCAATGAGCAGTTCTTC
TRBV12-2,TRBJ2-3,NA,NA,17,CASRLELAGEHTDTQYF,TGTGCAAGTCGCTTAGAACTAGCGGGAGAGCACACAGATACGCAGTATTTT
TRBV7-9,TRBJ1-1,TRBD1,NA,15,CASSQQGASSTEAFF,TGTGCCAGCAGCCAACAGGGGGCGAGTAGCACTGAAGCTTTCTTT
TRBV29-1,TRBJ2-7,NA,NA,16,CSVDLLQGTGSYEQYF,TGCAGCGTCGACCTTCTACAGGGAACAGGATCCTACGAGCAGTACTTC